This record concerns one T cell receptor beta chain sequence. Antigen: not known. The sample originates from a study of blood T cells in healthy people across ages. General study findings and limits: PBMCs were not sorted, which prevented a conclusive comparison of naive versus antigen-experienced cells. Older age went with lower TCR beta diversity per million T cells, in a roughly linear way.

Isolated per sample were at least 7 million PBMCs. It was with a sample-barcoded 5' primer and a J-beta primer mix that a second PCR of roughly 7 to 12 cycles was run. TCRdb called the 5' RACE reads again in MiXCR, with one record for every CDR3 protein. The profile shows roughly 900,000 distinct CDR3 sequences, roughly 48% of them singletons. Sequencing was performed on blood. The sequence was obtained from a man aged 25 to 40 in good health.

CDR3 protein: CASAPGHYEQYF. DNA for the CDR3: TGTGCCAGCGCCCCGGGACACTACGAGCAGTACTTC. The chain carries TRBV12-3 or TRBV12-4 and TRBJ2-7, with a possible D match to TRBD1 (6 bases). The length of the CDR3 is 12 residues. With 8 bases removed from V and 3 bases from J, the gap between germline ends came to 11 bases.